This T cell receptor (delta chain) was captured by sequencing in a study of Vδ1+ human thymocytes. Study findings and constraints: Unexpected Vdelta2 sequences could cause misinterpretation of bulk repertoire data. Highly polyclonal TRG and TRD repertoires with Gaussian CDR3 length distributions appeared in thymus. Despite high sort purity, roughly a fifth of thymic T cell receptor delta sequences were Vdelta2.

RNA was extracted from the cells and then reverse transcribed. Multiplex PCR used pooled V-gene forward primers and a constant-region reverse primer to amplify CDR3s. TCRdb reprocessed the multiplex PCR reads using CATT. The table records about 55,000 delta-chain clones, about a sixth of them present only once. Worth noting for this clone: Its antigen is not known.

CDR1 and CDR2 (germline): TSWWSYY, QGS. With 0 bases clipped from V and 0 bases from J, the junction kept 17 bases outside the gene matches. The CDR3 has 22 amino acids. The source of this sequence is a boy under two years old who had congenital heart surgery. Sequencing was carried out using Vdelta1+ gamma-delta thymocytes from the thymus. Noted subset: FACS-sorted CD3+ TCRalphabeta- TCRVdelta1+ TCRVdelta2- thymocytes. The chain joins TRDV1 to TRDJ1, with TRDD3 matching over 12 bases. Here the CDR3 DNA reads TGTGCTCTTGGGGAACTCACTACGGGGTACTGGGGGATACCGTTGTACACCGATAAACTCATCTTT. Translating it yields CALGELTTGYWGIPLYTDKLIF.